This T cell receptor (beta chain) derives from a study of shared clonotypes between healthy human individuals. When samples were unsorted, some 90 million PBMCs were used for genomic DNA. This CDR3 is built from 14 residues. The germline V gene has CDR1 SGHVS and CDR2 FNYEAQ. To note about this clone: This likely reflects a read error, since a far larger clone is one base away.

Clones were read by immunoSEQ multiplex PCR, and TCRdb kept only the in-frame ones, dropping some. The sample yields about 460,000 clones, approximately 77% seen once. The sequence came from a woman aged 40 to 50 in good health. Some clones in this sample may be carry-over from other donors' samples. This chain links TRBV7-6 with TRBJ2-7; TRBD1 agrees at 9 bases. Sequencing was done on a sample of PBMCs. The DNA for the CDR3 is TGTGACAGCAGCTTAGGGACAGGGAGCTACGAGCAGTACTTC. Translated, it gives CDSSLGTGSYEQYF.